A selection of T cell receptor beta chains follows, all from one sample in a study of early T cells in non-severe SARS-CoV-2 infection. Each CDR3 protein is one row after TCRdb ran MiXCR on the 5' RACE reads. Seen here are some 57,000 distinct CDR3 sequences, roughly 9% observed once, and the top ten hold less than 25%. What was sequenced was whole blood. Receptors originate from an adult who was a healthcare worker with PCR-confirmed SARS-CoV-2 infection or an uninfected control (not recorded which). Each CDR3 is given without its conserved first and last residue.

CDR3aa	v_gene	j_gene
ASSRDRLYEQY	TRBV5-1	TRBJ2-7
ASTTGQTEAF	TRBV5-1	TRBJ1-1
ASSKNRGRSTGELF	TRBV9	TRBJ2-2
ASSLEKQGGYEQY	TRBV5-4	TRBJ2-7
ASSQEGNRQY	TRBV14	TRBJ2-7
ASAGTAAAGQETQY	TRBV5-1	TRBJ2-5
ASRKEVEGELF	TRBV19	TRBJ2-2
ASSSMKPGQNNYGYT	TRBV6-6	TRBJ1-2
ASTSGWLAQDTQY	TRBV12-3/TRBV12-4	TRBJ2-3
ASSLEMDQPQH	TRBV18	TRBJ1-5
ASSPGHFYEQY	TRBV14	TRBJ2-7
ASSLDAQYEQY	TRBV7-6	TRBJ2-7
ASSQKGTDTQY	TRBV3-1	TRBJ2-3
ASSQGTEAF	TRBV3-1	TRBJ1-1
ASSHVGGADTQY	TRBV14	TRBJ2-3
ATSIGSGNQPQH	TRBV15	TRBJ1-5
ASRNTGAGELF	TRBV4-1	TRBJ2-2
ASSQGQGTEAF	TRBV4-1	TRBJ1-1
ASTSQLAQETQY	TRBV6-1	TRBJ2-5
ASSQRGQYEQY	TRBV3-1	TRBJ2-7
ASSFIATNQPQH	TRBV12-3/TRBV12-4	TRBJ1-5
ASSKRLHRDHGTQY	TRBV21-1	TRBJ2-3
ATSDGSQEEQF	TRBV24-1	TRBJ2-1
ASSLPYKGYEQY	TRBV12-3/TRBV12-4	TRBJ2-7
ASSVEVGANVLT	TRBV9	TRBJ2-6
ASSLVQTGGYEQY	TRBV12-3/TRBV12-4	TRBJ2-7
ASSFRALLSGNTIY	TRBV6-1	TRBJ1-3
ASHKGVSGPNVLT	TRBV19	TRBJ2-6
ASSLREAGANVLT	TRBV7-3	TRBJ2-6
ASSQSLGQETQY	TRBV7-9	TRBJ2-5
AWRLGVPDGYT	TRBV30	TRBJ1-2
ASSPISGRETQY	TRBV7-9	TRBJ2-5
ASSPTGGQEQPQH	TRBV12-3/TRBV12-4	TRBJ1-5
SASLAGIYEQY	TRBV20-1	TRBJ2-7
ASGGPSNYGYT	TRBV12-5	TRBJ1-2
ASSSHVYTQY	TRBV4-1	TRBJ2-3
ASSRTEAYEQY	TRBV7-8	TRBJ2-7
ASSPRQGAGTEAF	TRBV9	TRBJ1-1
ASSSTSGGYEQY	TRBV5-4	TRBJ2-7
AWSRGTYEQY	TRBV30	TRBJ2-7
ASSLDRLFFNEQF	TRBV7-8	TRBJ2-1
ASSFDSNPGNTIY	TRBV9	TRBJ1-3
ASGMLSGNTQY	TRBV6-2/TRBV6-3	TRBJ2-3
ATTGGDNQPQH	TRBV24-1	TRBJ1-5
ASSLMGDTEAF	TRBV5-4	TRBJ1-1
ASSQDRWRGYT	TRBV14	TRBJ1-2
SASRTSGGTSTDTQY	TRBV20-1	TRBJ2-3
ASSEAASGGADTQY	TRBV2	TRBJ2-3
AWSWGLGHEQF	TRBV30	TRBJ2-1
ASSLAPSGTGELF	TRBV5-1	TRBJ2-2
ASSQESGTLGYT	TRBV3-1	TRBJ1-2
ASSLVQGLAPLH	TRBV7-9	TRBJ1-6
ASSKDSNYEQY	TRBV12-3/TRBV12-4	TRBJ2-7
ASSLAGLRSHT	TRBV7-9	TRBJ1-2
ASSFPGTEANYGYT	TRBV12-3/TRBV12-4	TRBJ1-2
ASSRRTGASTDTQY	TRBV7-9	TRBJ2-3
ASSPSGGQTYEQY	TRBV18	TRBJ2-7
SAPAVHNEQF	TRBV20-1	TRBJ2-1
ASSFRLSRKGSGNTIY	TRBV7-9	TRBJ1-3
ACPGAKQGKNTEAF	TRBV30	TRBJ1-1